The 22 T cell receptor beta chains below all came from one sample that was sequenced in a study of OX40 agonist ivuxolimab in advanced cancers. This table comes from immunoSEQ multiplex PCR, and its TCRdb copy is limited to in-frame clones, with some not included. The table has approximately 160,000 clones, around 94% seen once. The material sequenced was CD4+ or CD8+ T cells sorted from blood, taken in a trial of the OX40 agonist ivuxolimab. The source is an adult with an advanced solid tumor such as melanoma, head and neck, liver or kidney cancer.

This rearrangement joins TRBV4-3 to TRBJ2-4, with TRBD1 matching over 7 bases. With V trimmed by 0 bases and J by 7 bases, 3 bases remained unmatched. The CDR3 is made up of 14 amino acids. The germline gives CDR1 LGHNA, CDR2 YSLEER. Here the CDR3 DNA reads TGCGCCAGCAGCCAAGACGAGGGGGCGAACATTCAGTACTTC. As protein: CASSQDEGANIQYF.

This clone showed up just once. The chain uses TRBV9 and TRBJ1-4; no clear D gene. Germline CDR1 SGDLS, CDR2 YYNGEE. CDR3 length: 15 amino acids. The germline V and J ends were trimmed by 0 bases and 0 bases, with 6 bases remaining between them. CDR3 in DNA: TGTGCCAGCAGCGTAGGGCACCCAACTAATGAAAAACTGTTTTTT. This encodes CASSVGHPTNEKLFF.

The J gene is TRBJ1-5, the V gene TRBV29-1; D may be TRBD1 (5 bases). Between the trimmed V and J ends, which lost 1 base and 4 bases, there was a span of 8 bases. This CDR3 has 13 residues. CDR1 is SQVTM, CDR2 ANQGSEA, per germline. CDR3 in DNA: TGCAGCGTTGAAGGACAGCCAAATCAGCCCCAGCATTTT. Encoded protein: CSVEGQPNQPQHF.

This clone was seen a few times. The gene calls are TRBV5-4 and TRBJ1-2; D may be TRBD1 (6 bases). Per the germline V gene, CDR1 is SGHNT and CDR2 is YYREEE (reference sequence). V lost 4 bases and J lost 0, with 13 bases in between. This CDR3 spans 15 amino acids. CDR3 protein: CASSREQGANYGYTF. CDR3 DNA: TGTGCCAGCAGCCGAGAACAGGGAGCTAACTATGGCTACACCTTC.

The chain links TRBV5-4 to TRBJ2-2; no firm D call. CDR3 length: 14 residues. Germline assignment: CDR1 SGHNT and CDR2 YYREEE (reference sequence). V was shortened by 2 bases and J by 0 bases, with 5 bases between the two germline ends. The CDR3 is CASSFDANTGELFF. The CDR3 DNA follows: TGTGCCAGCAGCTTCGACGCGAACACCGGGGAGCTGTTTTTT.

CDR3 sequence (DNA): TGTGCCAGCAGTGTGTCCGCTACTGAAGCTTTCTTT. This codes for CASSVSATEAFF. The chain uses TRBV2 and TRBJ1-1; no reliable D call. V shed 4 bases and J shed 5 bases, with 8 bases lying between them. Germline V gene lookup returns CDR1 SNHLY and CDR2 FYNNEI. CDR3 length equals 12 residues.

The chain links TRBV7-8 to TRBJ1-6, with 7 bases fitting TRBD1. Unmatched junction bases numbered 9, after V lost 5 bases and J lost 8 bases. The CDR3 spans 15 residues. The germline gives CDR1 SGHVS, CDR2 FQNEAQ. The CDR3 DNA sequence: TGTGCCAGCAGCCCCCAGGGGGGAGGTTATTCACCCCTCCACTTT. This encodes CASSPQGGGYSPLHF.

The CDR3 bases are TGCAGCGTTCGTTCCCGATTAAATGGCTACACCTTC. It encodes CSVRSRLNGYTF. The chain couples TRBV29-1 to TRBJ1-2; no reliable D call. Between the trimmed V and J ends, which lost 5 bases and 6 bases, there was a span of 13 bases. Germline lookup yields CDR1 SQVTM and CDR2 ANQGSEA. This CDR3 contains 12 residues. The full variable domain, completed using reference TRBV29-1 and TRBJ1-2, is SAVISQKPSRDICQRGTSLTIQCQVDSQVTMMFWYRQQPGQSLTLIATANQGSEATYESGFVIDKFPISRPNLTFSTLTVSNMSPEDSSIYLCSVRSRLNGYTFGSGTRLTVV.

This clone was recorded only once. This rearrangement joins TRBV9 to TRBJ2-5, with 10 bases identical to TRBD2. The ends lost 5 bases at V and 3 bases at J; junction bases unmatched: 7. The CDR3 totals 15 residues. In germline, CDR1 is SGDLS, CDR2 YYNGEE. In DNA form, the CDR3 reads TGTGCCAGCAGTGCAGCGGGGGGGCTTAAAGAGACCCAGTACTTC. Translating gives CASSAAGGLKETQYF.

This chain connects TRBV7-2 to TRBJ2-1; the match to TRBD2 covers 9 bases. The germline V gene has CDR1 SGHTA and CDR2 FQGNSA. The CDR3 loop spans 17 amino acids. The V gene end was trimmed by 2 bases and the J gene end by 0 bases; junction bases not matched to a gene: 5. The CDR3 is CASSLRLAGTSYNEQFF. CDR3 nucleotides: TGTGCCAGCAGCTTACGGCTAGCGGGGACCTCCTACAATGAGCAGTTCTTC.

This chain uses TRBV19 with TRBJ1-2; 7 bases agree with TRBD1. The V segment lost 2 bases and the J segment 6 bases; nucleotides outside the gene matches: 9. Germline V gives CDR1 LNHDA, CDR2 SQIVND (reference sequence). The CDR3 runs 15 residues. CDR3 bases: TGTGCCAGTAGTATACGACCGACAGGGCTGAATGGCTACACCTTC. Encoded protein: CASSIRPTGLNGYTF.

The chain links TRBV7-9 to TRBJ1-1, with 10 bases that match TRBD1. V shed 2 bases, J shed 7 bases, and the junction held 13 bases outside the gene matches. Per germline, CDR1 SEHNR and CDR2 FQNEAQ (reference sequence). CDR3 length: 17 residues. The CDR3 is CASSLTGTGAMRGEAFF. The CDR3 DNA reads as TGTGCCAGCAGCTTAACAGGGACAGGGGCCATGAGGGGTGAAGCTTTCTTT.

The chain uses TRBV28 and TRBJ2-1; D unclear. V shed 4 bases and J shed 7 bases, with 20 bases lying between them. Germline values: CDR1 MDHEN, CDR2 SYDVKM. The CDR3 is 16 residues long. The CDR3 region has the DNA TGTGCCAGCAGTTCCCCTTGGAACTCTCAGACAAATGAGCAGTTCTTC. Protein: CASSSPWNSQTNEQFF. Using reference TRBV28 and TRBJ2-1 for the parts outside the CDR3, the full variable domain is DVKVTQSSRYLVKRTGEKVFLECVQDMDHENMFWYRQDPGLGLRLIYFSYDVKMKEKGDIPEGYSVSREKKERFSLILESASTNQTSMYLCASSSPWNSQTNEQFFGPGTRLTVL.

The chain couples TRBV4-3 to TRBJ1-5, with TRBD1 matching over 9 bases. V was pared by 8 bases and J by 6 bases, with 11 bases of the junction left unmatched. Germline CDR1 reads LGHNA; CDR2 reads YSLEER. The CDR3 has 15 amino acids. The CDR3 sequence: CASPPGDRDSQPQHF. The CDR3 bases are TGCGCCAGCCCCCCCGGGGACAGGGACTCTCAGCCCCAGCATTTT.

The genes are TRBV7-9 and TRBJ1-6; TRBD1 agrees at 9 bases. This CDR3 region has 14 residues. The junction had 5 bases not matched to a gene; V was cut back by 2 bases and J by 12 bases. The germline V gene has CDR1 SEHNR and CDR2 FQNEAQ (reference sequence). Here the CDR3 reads CASSLMTGGGPLHF. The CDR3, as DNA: TGTGCCAGCAGCTTAATGACAGGGGGAGGACCCCTCCACTTT. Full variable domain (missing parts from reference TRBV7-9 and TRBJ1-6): DTGVSQNPRHKITKRGQNVTFRCDPISEHNRLYWYRQTLGQGPEFLTYFQNEAQLEKSRLLSDRFSAERPKGSFSTLEIQRTEQGDSAMYLCASSLMTGGGPLHFGNGTRLTVT.

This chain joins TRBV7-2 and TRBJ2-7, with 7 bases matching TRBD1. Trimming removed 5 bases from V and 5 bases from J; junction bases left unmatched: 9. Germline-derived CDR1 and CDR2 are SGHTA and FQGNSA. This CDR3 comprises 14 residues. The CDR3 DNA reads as TGTGCCAGCAGCCCCGGACAGGCAAGCCACGAGCAGTACTTC. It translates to CASSPGQASHEQYF.

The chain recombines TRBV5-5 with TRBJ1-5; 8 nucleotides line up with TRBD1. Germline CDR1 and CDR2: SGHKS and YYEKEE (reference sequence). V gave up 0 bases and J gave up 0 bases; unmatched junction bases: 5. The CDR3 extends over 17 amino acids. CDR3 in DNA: TGTGCCAGCAGCTTGGGGGAAGACAGGGGTAGCAATCAGCCCCAGCATTTT. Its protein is CASSLGEDRGSNQPQHF.

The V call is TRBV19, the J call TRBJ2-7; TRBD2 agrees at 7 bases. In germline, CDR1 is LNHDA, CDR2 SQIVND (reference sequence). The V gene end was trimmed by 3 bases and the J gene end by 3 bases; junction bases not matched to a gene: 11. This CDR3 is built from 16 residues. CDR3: CASSIRPERGYYEQYF. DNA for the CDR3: TGTGCCAGTAGTATTCGGCCGGAGCGGGGCTACTACGAGCAGTACTTC.

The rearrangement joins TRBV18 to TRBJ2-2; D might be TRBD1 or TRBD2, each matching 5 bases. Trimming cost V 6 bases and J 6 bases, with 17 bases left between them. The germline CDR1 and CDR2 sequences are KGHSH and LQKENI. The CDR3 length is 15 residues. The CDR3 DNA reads TGTGCCAGCTCTCCTGAGGGGCCGGTAGCCGGGGAGCTGTTTTTT. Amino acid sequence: CASSPEGPVAGELFF.

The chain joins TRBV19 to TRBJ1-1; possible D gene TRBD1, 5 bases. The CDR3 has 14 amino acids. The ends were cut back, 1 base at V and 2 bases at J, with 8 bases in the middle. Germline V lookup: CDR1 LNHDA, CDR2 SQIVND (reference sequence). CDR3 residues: CASSIVDRNTEAFF. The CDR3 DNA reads TGTGCCAGTAGTATAGTTGACAGAAACACTGAAGCTTTCTTT.

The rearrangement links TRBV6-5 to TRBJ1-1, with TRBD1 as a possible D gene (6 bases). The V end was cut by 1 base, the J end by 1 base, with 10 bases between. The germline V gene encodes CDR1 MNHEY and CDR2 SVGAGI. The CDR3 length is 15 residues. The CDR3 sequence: CASSYLTTGNTEAFF. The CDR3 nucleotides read TGTGCCAGCAGTTACTTAACGACAGGGAACACTGAAGCTTTCTTT.

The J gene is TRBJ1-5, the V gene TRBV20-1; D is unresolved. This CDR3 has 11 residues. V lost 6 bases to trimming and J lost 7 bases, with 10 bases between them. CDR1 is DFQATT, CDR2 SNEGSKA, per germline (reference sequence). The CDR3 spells CSATAGQPQHF. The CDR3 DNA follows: TGCAGTGCCACGGCGGGCCAGCCCCAGCATTTT.